The 21 T cell receptor beta chains listed next were all sequenced from one sample in a study of CD8+ T cells in alopecia areata. Treatment specified: oral pan-JAK inhibitor, 5-10 mg twice daily. cDNA reverse transcribed from extracted RNA served as the sequencing template. Sequencing was performed with immunoSEQ multiplex PCR; in TCRdb, only in-frame clones are kept and a portion is missing. The data hold around 100,000 clones, with around 70% observed a single time. Specimen: CD8+ T cells sorted from blood, collected between weeks 43 and 45, from a patient treated with tofacitinib. The receptors shown here come from a human donor with alopecia areata.

V gene TRBV7-8 combines with J gene TRBJ2-7; D is undetermined. This CDR3 is built from 12 residues. Trimming took 0 bases from V and 6 from J, leaving 6 bases between them. CDR1 and CDR2 (germline): SGHVS, FQNEAQ. The CDR3 here is CASSLAGSEQYF. The CDR3 DNA reads as TGTGCCAGCAGCTTAGCGGGATCCGAGCAGTACTTC.

V gene TRBV7-8 combines with J gene TRBJ1-6; D is unresolved. V lost 6 bases and J 7 bases, leaving 13 bases between the germline ends. The CDR3 length is 14 residues. Germline CDR1 SGHVS, CDR2 FQNEAQ. In DNA form, the CDR3 reads TGTGCCAGCAGACATAGCGTGGGGAATTCACCCCTCCACTTT. It is translated as CASRHSVGNSPLHF.

This sequence joins TRBV2 and TRBJ1-6, with D uncertain. From germline, CDR1 is SNHLY and CDR2 FYNNEI. V was cut by 4 bases and J by 5 bases, with 21 bases left in between. The CDR3 contains 18 residues. CDR3 nucleotide sequence: TGTGCCAGCAGTGTCTCTTCTAGAACCTATGATGATAATTCACCCCTCCACTTT. Its translation is CASSVSSRTYDDNSPLHF.

This clone was counted a single time. The gene calls are TRBV5-6 and TRBJ2-2; D unclear. Per the germline V gene, CDR1 is SGHDT and CDR2 is YYEEEE. This CDR3 is built from 12 residues. Trimming removed 3 bases at V and 7 bases at J, with 7 bases between. The CDR3 DNA reads as TGTGCCAGCAGCTGGGGAAACGGGGAGCTGTTTTTT. It yields the protein CASSWGNGELFF.

V and J are TRBV6-6 and TRBJ2-7; 13 positions match TRBD2. The ends lost 2 bases at V and 3 bases at J; junction bases unmatched: 4. This CDR3 comprises 16 residues. CDR1 and CDR2 from the germline V gene are MNHNY and SVGAGI (reference sequence). CDR3 loop: CASSYPTSGGIYEQYF. The CDR3 DNA is TGTGCCAGCAGTTACCCGACTAGCGGGGGGATCTACGAGCAGTACTTC.

The J gene is TRBJ2-3, the V gene TRBV5-5; D is perhaps TRBD2 (6 bases). The germline V gene encodes CDR1 SGHKS and CDR2 YYEKEE (reference sequence). Between the trimmed V and J ends, which lost 2 bases and 3 bases, there was a span of 13 bases. This CDR3 is built from 15 residues. CDR3 in amino acids: CASSLLGGSTDTQYF. As DNA, the CDR3 is TGTGCCAGCAGCTTATTGGGGGGTTCTACAGATACGCAGTATTTT.

Regarding this clone: The same CDR3 is also encoded by other DNA sequences in this sample. The chain recombines TRBV30 with TRBJ2-3, with 7 bases that match TRBD2. The CDR3 loop spans 14 amino acids. The ends lost 3 bases at V and 1 base at J; junction bases unmatched: 4. Germline CDR1 is GTSNPN and CDR2 is SVGIG (reference sequence). CDR3 amino acids: CAWRSGGRTDTQYF. The CDR3 DNA follows: TGTGCCTGGAGGTCGGGGGGACGCACAGATACGCAGTATTTT.

The CDR3 DNA is TGTGCCAGCAGTTACTCGGGGGGGAATACAGATACGCAGTATTTT. The encoded protein is CASSYSGGNTDTQYF. The chain uses TRBV6-5 and TRBJ2-3, with 7 nucleotides matching TRBD2. This CDR3 has 15 residues. The junction had 3 bases not matched to a gene; V was cut back by 0 bases and J by 3 bases. From germline, CDR1 is MNHEY and CDR2 SVGAGI.

The genes are TRBV20-1 and TRBJ1-1; no reliable D call. V was trimmed by 3 bases and J by 3 bases, leaving 5 bases between them. This CDR3 is built from 11 residues. Per germline, CDR1 DFQATT and CDR2 SNEGSKA (reference sequence). The CDR3 DNA reads TGCAGTGCTAGTAGCTACACTGAAGCTTTCTTT. Amino acid sequence: CSASSYTEAFF.

The J gene is TRBJ1-1, the V gene TRBV5-6; D is unresolved. V lost 4 bases and J 6 bases, leaving 16 bases between the germline ends. Germline CDR1 is SGHDT and CDR2 is YYEEEE. This CDR3 spans 14 amino acids. The CDR3: CASSTGPVSPEAFF. For the CDR3, the DNA is TGTGCCAGCAGCACTGGACCGGTGAGTCCTGAAGCTTTCTTT.

This clone was counted a few times. The V gene is TRBV7-9, the J gene TRBJ2-7; no clear D. This CDR3 contains 14 residues. From germline, CDR1 is SEHNR and CDR2 FQNEAQ (reference sequence). Trimming left V 4 bases short and J 1 base short, with 11 bases between. CDR3 loop: CASSSTSSSYEQYF. In nucleotides, the CDR3 is TGTGCCAGCAGCTCGACGAGTTCTTCCTACGAGCAGTACTTC.

This clone was recorded once. The chain links TRBV7-3 to TRBJ2-1, with a possible D match to TRBD2 (5 bases). CDR3 length: 13 amino acids. V lost 8 bases and J 5 bases, leaving 13 bases between the germline ends. Germline CDR1 reads SGHTA; CDR2 reads FQGTGA. The CDR3 region has the DNA TGTGCCAGCTCCTTGGACGGGGACAATGAGCAGTTCTTC. Translating it yields CASSLDGDNEQFF. Combining the CDR3 with reference TRBV7-3 and TRBJ2-1 gives the whole variable domain GAGVSQTPSNKVTEKGKYVELRCDPISGHTALYWYRQSLGQGPEFLIYFQGTGAADDSGLPNDRFFAVRPEGSVSTLKIQRTERGDSAVYLCASSLDGDNEQFFGPGTRLTVL.

Only one count was recorded for this clone. The J gene is TRBJ2-7, the V gene TRBV29-1; D call uncertain. This CDR3 is 12 amino acids long. Trimming took off 6 bases at V and 0 bases at J, with 9 bases between the two ends. Per germline, CDR1 SQVTM and CDR2 ANQGSEA. This chain's CDR3 is CSVDGDSYEQYF. The DNA for the CDR3 is TGCAGCGTGGACGGTGACTCCTACGAGCAGTACTTC.

J is TRBJ2-2 and V is TRBV11-2, with D possibly being TRBD1 or TRBD2 (5 bases each). V lost 6 bases and J lost 7, with 6 bases in between. Germline V gives CDR1 SGHAT, CDR2 FQNNGV. The length of the CDR3 is 11 residues. The CDR3 reads CASRGDGELFF. The CDR3 region has the DNA TGTGCCAGCAGGGGGGACGGGGAGCTGTTTTTT.

The chain has TRBV27 and TRBJ2-7; possible D gene TRBD1, 7 bases. This CDR3 contains 14 residues. Germline values: CDR1 MNHEY, CDR2 SMNVEV (reference sequence). The V end was cut by 3 bases, the J end by 6 bases, with 15 bases between. The CDR3 nucleotides read TGTGCCAGCAGTTTGCAGGGGGGCACCTCCGAGCAGTACTTC. Translated: CASSLQGGTSEQYF.

The chain uses TRBV12-5 and TRBJ2-7, with no clear D. The CDR3 sequence is 13 residues long. CDR1 is LGHNT and CDR2 is FRNRAP in the germline V gene. The V end lost 5 bases, the J end lost 4 bases, and 12 bases lay between the germline ends. Here the CDR3 reads CASGLQVGYEQYF. Written as DNA, the CDR3 is TGTGCTAGTGGTCTCCAAGTCGGATACGAGCAGTACTTC. Supplemented by reference TRBV12-5 and TRBJ2-7, the full variable domain reads DARVTQTPRHKVTEMGQEVTMRCQPILGHNTVFWYRQTMMQGLELLAYFRNRAPLDDSGMPKDRFSAEMPDATLATLKIQPSEPRDSAVYFCASGLQVGYEQYFGPGTRLTVT.

J is TRBJ1-2 and V is TRBV6-5, with D perhaps matching TRBD1 (5 bases). Trimming left V 7 bases short and J 8 bases short, with 17 bases between. In germline, CDR1 is MNHEY, CDR2 SVGAGI. The CDR3 runs 13 residues. CDR3 nucleotide sequence: TGTGCCAGCACGCGGGGCCCCCCGGGGGGCTACACCTTC. Its protein product is CASTRGPPGGYTF.

The chain links TRBV2 to TRBJ1-1, with 8 bases aligning to TRBD1. This CDR3 has 13 amino acids. Germline lookup yields CDR1 SNHLY and CDR2 FYNNEI. Trimming cost V 11 bases and J 5 bases; bases outside gene matches: 10. The CDR3 protein is CAGLTGEGTEAFF. The CDR3 DNA reads TGTGCCGGGTTGACAGGGGAAGGGACTGAAGCTTTCTTT.

This clone was seen more than once but under ten times. The rearrangement joins TRBV2 to TRBJ2-4; D not resolved. The CDR3 is 9 residues long. V lost 8 bases, J lost 9 bases, and 5 bases lay in between. Germline V CDR1 and CDR2: SNHLY, FYNNEI. CDR3 coding DNA: TGTGCCAGCGGCTTCATTCAGTACTTC. It encodes CASGFIQYF.

J is TRBJ2-7 and V is TRBV5-1; perhaps TRBD1 as D (6 bases). The germline gives CDR1 SGHRS, CDR2 YFSETQ. CDR3 length equals 12 residues. With 5 bases removed from V and 6 bases from J, the gap between germline ends came to 12 bases. CDR3 in amino acids: CASSSQGAEQYF. Here the CDR3 DNA reads TGCGCCAGCAGTTCACAGGGCGCCGAGCAGTACTTC.

This clone has more than one count but fewer than ten. The genes are TRBV29-1 and TRBJ2-1; 7 bases align to TRBD1. The CDR3 length is 13 residues. The V segment lost 6 bases and the J segment 6 bases; nucleotides outside the gene matches: 8. The germline V gene encodes CDR1 SQVTM and CDR2 ANQGSEA. The CDR3: CSVAPGQINEQFF. CDR3 nucleotides: TGCAGCGTGGCTCCGGGACAGATCAATGAGCAGTTCTTC.